The 5 T cell receptor beta chains presented below share a single source sample, sequenced in a study of T-cell memory formation after mild COVID-19. TCRdb re-derived calls from the 5' RACE reads in MiXCR, one entry per CDR3 protein. The sample shows around 200,000 distinct CDR3 sequences, about 10% of them seen only once. Input material: PBMCs or a T cell subset sorted from them (not recorded which). These receptor sequences come from a young man who had mild COVID-19 (a few samples of this study predate the infection). Cell type and time point are not known.

CDR3 coding DNA: TGTGCCGCCTCGACCGGGACAGGCTTCTCTGGCTACACCTTC. The encoded protein is CAASTGTGFSGYTF. This chain joins TRBV7-2 and TRBJ1-2; 8 bases align to TRBD1. The CDR3 spans 14 residues. Trimming cost V 11 bases and J 7 bases; bases outside gene matches: 15. CDR1 is SGHTA, CDR2 FQGNSA, per germline.

The V and J genes are TRBV27 and TRBJ2-7, with D perhaps being TRBD1 or TRBD2 (5 bases each). Trimming stripped 8 bases from V and 6 bases from J, with 17 bases between. In germline, CDR1 is MNHEY, CDR2 SMNVEV (reference sequence). The CDR3 spans 13 residues. CDR3 region: CASSRGIAAEQYF. The DNA of the CDR3 is TGTGCCAGCTCCCGGGGCATCGCTGCCGAGCAGTACTTC.

The chain recombines TRBV5-1 with TRBJ2-1; 11 bases align to TRBD2. V shed 2 bases and J 6 bases; nucleotides not matched to a gene: 10. Looked up from germline, CDR1 is SGHRS and CDR2 is YFSETQ. This CDR3 contains 17 residues. CDR3 sequence: CASSLGTSGPPRNEQFF. The CDR3, as DNA: TGCGCCAGCAGCTTAGGGACTAGCGGTCCCCCCCGCAATGAGCAGTTCTTC.

This chain joins TRBV6-2 or TRBV6-3 and TRBJ1-5; D remains unclear. CDR3 length: 14 residues. V lost 0 bases to trimming and J lost 5 bases, with 8 bases between them. CDR1 and CDR2 (germline): MNHEY, SVGEGT. The CDR3 sequence: CASSYSAGYQPQHF. The DNA of the CDR3 is TGTGCCAGCAGTTACTCTGCGGGGTATCAGCCCCAGCATTTT.

In its sample, this clonotype was seen many times. The V call is TRBV5-1, the J call TRBJ2-1; no definite D call. V was trimmed by 0 bases and J by 8 bases, leaving 6 bases between them. The CDR3 covers 12 residues. Per the germline V gene, CDR1 is SGHRS and CDR2 is YFSETQ. CDR3 region: CASSLEGYEQFF. The CDR3 nucleotides are TGCGCCAGCAGCTTGGAAGGTTATGAGCAGTTCTTC. The full variable domain, with the rest looked up from reference TRBV5-1 and TRBJ2-1, is KAGVTQTPRYLIKTRGQQVTLSCSPISGHRSVSWYQQTPGQGLQFLFEYFSETQRNKGNFPGRFSGRQFSNSRSEMNVSTLELGDSALYLCASSLEGYEQFFGPGTRLTVL.